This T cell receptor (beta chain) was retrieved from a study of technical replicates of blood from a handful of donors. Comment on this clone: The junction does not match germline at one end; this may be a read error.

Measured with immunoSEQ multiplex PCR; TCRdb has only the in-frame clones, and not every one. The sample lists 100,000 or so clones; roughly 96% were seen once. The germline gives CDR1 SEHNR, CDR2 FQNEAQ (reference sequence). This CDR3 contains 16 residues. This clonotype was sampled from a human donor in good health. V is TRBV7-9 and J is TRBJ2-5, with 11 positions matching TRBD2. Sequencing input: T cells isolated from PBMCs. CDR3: CASSLVGLAAQETQYF. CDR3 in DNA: TGTGCCAGCAGCTTAGTGGGACTAGCGGCCCAAGAAACCCAGTACTTC. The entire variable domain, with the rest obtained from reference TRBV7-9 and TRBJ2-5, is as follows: DTGVSQNPRHKITKRGQNVTFRCDPISEHNRLYWYRQTLGQGPEFLTYFQNEAQLEKSRLLSDRFSAERPKGSFSTLEIQRTEQGDSAMYLCASSLVGLAAQETQYFGPGTRLLVL.